Listed here are 14 T cell receptor beta chains from one sample, sequenced in a study of blood T cells in healthy people across ages. Next came a second PCR, run for about 7 to 12 cycles, which used a sample-barcoded 5' primer along with a J-beta primer mix. TCRdb redid the calling of the 5' RACE reads with MiXCR, one entry per CDR3 protein. The sample lists approximately 780,000 distinct CDR3 sequences, roughly 26% occurring once. The same specimen was also included in a second study, on T cells of mothers and their children.

The sequencing sample was made of blood. The receptors here all came from a boy between 10 and 17 years old in good health.

This clonotype showed up just a few times. The chain recombines TRBV6-1 with TRBJ1-5, with D tentatively TRBD1 (5 bases). CDR3 length: 14 residues. The germline CDR1 and CDR2 sequences are MNHNS and SASEGT. V shed 7 bases and J shed 0 bases, with 10 bases lying between them. The CDR3 nucleotides read TGTGCCAGCAACCCAGGGTATAGCAATCAGCCCCAGCATTTT. It yields the protein CASNPGYSNQPQHF.

This clonotype was counted only a few times. The chain has TRBV2 and TRBJ2-5; no firm D call. TRBJ2-7 explains the end of the DNA better; the J call may be wrong. In germline, CDR1 is SNHLY, CDR2 FYNNEI. The CDR3 spans 11 residues. The CDR3 loop is CASKSWNEQYF. The CDR3, as DNA: TGTGCCAGCAAAAGTTGGAACGAGCAGTACTTC.

This chain connects TRBV10-3 to TRBJ2-2; 8 bases fit TRBD2. The trim removed 7 bases at V and 1 base at J, leaving 11 bases unmatched. Germline V gene lookup returns CDR1 ENHRY and CDR2 SYGVKD. The CDR3 is 17 amino acids. CDR3 in amino acids: CAIKGTRTPENTGELFF. The DNA of the CDR3 is TGTGCCATCAAGGGGACTAGGACCCCAGAGAACACCGGGGAGCTGTTTTTT.

On this clonotype itself: This is likely a read error, given that the CDR3 carries no conserved phenylalanine or tryptophan at its end. The chain carries TRBV20-1 and TRBJ1-1; no firm D call. The CDR3 has 15 amino acids. Trimming removed 0 bases from V and 7 bases from J, with 18 bases in between. Germline CDR1 is DFQATT and CDR2 is SNEGSKA (reference sequence). The CDR3 nucleotides read TGCAGTGCTAGAGATCCTGGCAGGCCGGCGCTTGAAGCTTTCTCT. Translated, it gives CSARDPGRPALEAFS.

This clonotype was observed a few times. The genes are TRBV29-1 and TRBJ2-7; TRBD2 matches 7 bases. This CDR3 is 15 amino acids long. The J segment lost 2 bases and the V segment lost 6 bases, leaving 13 bases of the junction unmatched. Germline CDR1 SQVTM, CDR2 ANQGSEA. The DNA for the CDR3 is TGCAGCGTGGGCCCCGGGGGGACGGGCCCCTACGAGCAGTACTTC. It translates to CSVGPGGTGPYEQYF.

This clonotype showed up just a few times. One end of the junction fails to match germline, which may point to a read error. The rearrangement uses TRBV18 and TRBJ2-2; 10 nucleotides match TRBD1. The CDR3 runs to 15 residues. Looked up from germline, CDR1 is KGHSH and CDR2 is LQKENI. The CDR3 DNA reads as TGTACCAGCTCACCACGGACAGGGGGCACCGGGGAGCTGTTTTTT. Its protein product is CTSSPRTGGTGELFF.

This clonotype was seen a few times. At one end, the junction sequence differs from germline, possibly due to a read error. The V and J genes are TRBV9 and TRBJ2-1, with D perhaps TRBD1 or TRBD2 (5 bases each). The CDR3 runs 15 residues. In germline, CDR1 is SGDLS, CDR2 YYNGEE. The CDR3 DNA reads as TGTGCCAGCACCGTATCTGGGACGGACTACAATGAGCAGTTCTTC. Protein product: CASTVSGTDYNEQFF.

This clonotype was counted many times. Here the CDR3 reads CASSPGGDTQYF. In nucleotides, the CDR3 is TGTGCCAGCAGCCCGGGGGGTGACACCCAGTACTTC. V is TRBV7-9 and J is TRBJ2-3; TRBD2 matches at 7 bases. The DNA end lines up better with TRBJ2-5; the J call may be wrong. The CDR3 is 12 residues long. Germline loops: CDR1 SEHNR, CDR2 FQNEAQ (reference sequence).

V and J are TRBV5-5 and TRBJ2-7; D might be TRBD1 or TRBD2, each matching 5 bases. Looked up from germline, CDR1 is SGHKS and CDR2 is YYEKEE (reference sequence). V was shortened by 2 bases and J by 6 bases, with 15 bases between the two germline ends. The CDR3 runs 14 residues. In DNA, the CDR3 is TGTGCCAGCAGCTTCAGTCGGGACCTGGGCGAGCAGTACTTC. Its protein is CASSFSRDLGEQYF.

Comment on this clonotype: The junction differs from germline at one of its ends, possibly a read error. The chain carries TRBV5-1 and TRBJ2-7, with D hard to call. CDR1 is SGHRS and CDR2 is YFSETQ in the germline V gene. CDR3 length: 13 amino acids. Here the CDR3 reads CAGSLATGYEQYF. In nucleotides, the CDR3 is TGCGCCGGCAGCTTGGCCACGGGTTACGAGCAGTACTTC.

The chain recombines TRBV9 with TRBJ1-2; 8 bases match TRBD1. The V and J ends lost 4 bases and 5 bases, in that order; junction bases with no gene match: 10. CDR1 and CDR2 (germline): SGDLS, YYNGEE. The CDR3 consists of 15 residues. The CDR3 nucleotides read TGTGCCAGCAGCCCGAACGCAGGACAGGGATATGGCTACACCTTC. This gives the protein CASSPNAGQGYGYTF.

The chain links TRBV30 to TRBJ2-1; perhaps D is TRBD1 or TRBD2 (6 bases each). CDR1 is GTSNPN and CDR2 is SVGIG in the germline V gene (reference sequence). The CDR3 is 13 amino acids. The V end was cut by 3 bases, the J end by 3 bases, with 9 bases between. The DNA for the CDR3 is TGTGCCTGGAGGGGGGGCAACTACAATGAGCAGTTCTTC. As protein: CAWRGGNYNEQFF.

A few counts support this clonotype. The chain recombines TRBV18 with TRBJ2-1; D might be TRBD1 (5 bases). The J call is in doubt because the DNA end fits TRBJ2-5 better. Germline V lookup: CDR1 KGHSH, CDR2 LQKENI. The CDR3 has 14 residues. CDR3 residues: CASSPVLGEETQYF. CDR3 nucleotide sequence: TGTGCCAGCTCACCCGTTCTAGGGGAAGAGACCCAGTACTTC.

This chain links TRBV2 with TRBJ2-7; D gene ambiguous. The CDR3 is made up of 13 amino acids. The germline CDR1 and CDR2 sequences are SNHLY and FYNNEI. Trimming left V 2 bases short and J 2 bases short, with 7 bases between. CDR3 nucleotide sequence: TGTGCCAGCAGTGAACCTGGACCCTACGAGCAGTACTTC. This gives the protein CASSEPGPYEQYF. The entire variable domain, with the rest obtained from reference TRBV2 and TRBJ2-7, is as follows: EPEVTQTPSHQVTQMGQEVILRCVPISNHLYFYWYRQILGQKVEFLVSFYNNEISEKSEIFDDQFSVERPDGSNFTLKIRSTKLEDSAMYFCASSEPGPYEQYFGPGTRLTVT.